One sample yielded the 18 T cell receptor beta chains listed below, sequenced in a study of radiation and T cells in renal cell carcinoma (dated by TCRdb to 2020 to 2022). Library method: the immunoSEQ multiplex PCR assay. TCRdb provides this immuneACCESS table in a form limited to in-frame rearrangements. Some clones are lacking; in checked studies, under half of them reflect an unresolved V gene, and why the rest are absent is not known. The sample profile shows roughly 130,000 clones; around nine tenths of them were found once. Jointly, the top ten make up approximately 5.8% of the sample. The sample's time point, from its label and the paper: blood 2 weeks post-SBRT. Read against the paper, the sample's treatment or condition label means: 15 Gy SBRT to primary tumor, nephrectomy 4 weeks later. This sample comprised blood, obtained from a patient whose treatment included radiotherapy and nephrectomy. The receptor set was obtained from a woman in her seventies with renal cell carcinoma.

A single count supports this clone. The rearrangement joins TRBV4-3 to TRBJ2-5; D is possibly TRBD2 (5 bases). This CDR3 spans 15 amino acids. Trimming took 2 bases from V and 2 from J, leaving 12 bases between them. Germline assignment: CDR1 LGHNA and CDR2 YSLEER. CDR3 protein: CASSQKAENQETQYF. The DNA of the CDR3 is TGCGCCAGCAGCCAAAAAGCGGAGAATCAAGAGACCCAGTACTTC.

This clone showed up just once. The V and J genes are TRBV29-1 and TRBJ1-2; D gene uncertain. Germline CDR1 and CDR2: SQVTM and ANQGSEA. There are 17 residues in the CDR3. The V end was cut by 0 bases, the J end by 2 bases, with 19 bases between. CDR3 amino acids: CSVEDRSGDLKNYGYTF. The CDR3, as DNA: TGCAGCGTTGAAGATAGATCCGGAGACCTAAAAAACTATGGCTACACCTTC.

The genes are TRBV28 and TRBJ2-2; D call uncertain. This CDR3 is built from 12 residues. The V and J ends lost 8 bases and 6 bases respectively, with 10 bases between them. The germline CDR1 and CDR2 sequences are MDHEN and SYDVKM. The CDR3 loop reads CASGSQAGELFF. In nucleotides, the CDR3 is TGTGCCAGCGGATCTCAGGCCGGGGAGCTGTTTTTT. The full variable domain, in which reference TRBV28 and TRBJ2-2 provide the parts outside the CDR3, is DVKVTQSSRYLVKRTGEKVFLECVQDMDHENMFWYRQDPGLGLRLIYFSYDVKMKEKGDIPEGYSVSREKKERFSLILESASTNQTSMYLCASGSQAGELFFGEGSRLTVL.

V and J are TRBV19 and TRBJ1-2; 7 bases are shared with TRBD1. J lost 2 bases, V lost 3 bases, and 12 bases had no gene match. CDR1 is LNHDA, CDR2 SQIVND, per germline (reference sequence). The CDR3 length is 17 residues. CDR3 in amino acids: CASSIGTGQNSNYGYTF. The CDR3 nucleotides read TGTGCCAGTAGTATTGGAACGGGACAGAACTCGAACTATGGCTACACCTTC.

This chain joins TRBV5-1 and TRBJ1-2; D is unresolved. V shed 0 bases and J shed 6 bases, with 12 bases lying between them. The CDR3 covers 14 residues. From germline, CDR1 is SGHRS and CDR2 YFSETQ. The CDR3 sequence is CASSLELGRDGYTF. CDR3 nucleotides: TGCGCCAGCAGCTTGGAGTTGGGGAGAGATGGCTACACCTTC.

This rearrangement joins TRBV2 to TRBJ2-1, with 9 bases fitting TRBD2. This CDR3 contains 15 residues. The V gene's germline CDR1 is SNHLY and CDR2 FYNNEI. V was pared by 3 bases and J by 9 bases, with 9 bases of the junction left unmatched. Written as DNA, the CDR3 is TGTGCCAGCAGTGAGGTCGCGGGGGGGACGGGTGAGCAGTTCTTC. This gives the protein CASSEVAGGTGEQFF. The full variable domain, with the rest looked up from reference TRBV2 and TRBJ2-1, is EPEVTQTPSHQVTQMGQEVILRCVPISNHLYFYWYRQILGQKVEFLVSFYNNEISEKSEIFDDQFSVERPDGSNFTLKIRSTKLEDSAMYFCASSEVAGGTGEQFFGPGTRLTVL.

The chain employs TRBV5-5 and TRBJ2-7; D remains ambiguous. The CDR3 contains 16 residues. CDR1 SGHKS and CDR2 YYEKEE come from the germline V gene (reference sequence). V was trimmed by 2 bases and J by 2 bases, leaving 17 bases between them. CDR3 loop: CASSFGSPPGTYEQYF. For the CDR3, the DNA is TGTGCCAGCAGCTTCGGGTCGCCGCCCGGTACCTACGAGCAGTACTTC.

This clone was seen just once. V gene TRBV19 combines with J gene TRBJ2-1, with 12 bases aligning to TRBD2. The CDR3 is made up of 15 amino acids. Germline V lookup: CDR1 LNHDA, CDR2 SQIVND (reference sequence). Trimming cost V 5 bases and J 5 bases; bases outside gene matches: 4. DNA of the CDR3: TGTGCCAGTAGTTTCCGACTAGCGGGGGACAATGAGCAGTTCTTC. Translated, it gives CASSFRLAGDNEQFF.

The gene calls are TRBV19 and TRBJ1-3; D is unclear. This CDR3 comprises 14 residues. Germline V lookup: CDR1 LNHDA, CDR2 SQIVND (reference sequence). Trimming took off 7 bases at V and 0 bases at J, with 10 bases between the two ends. CDR3 bases: TGTGCCAGTAATGACCGCAGCTCTGGAAACACCATATATTTT. Translating gives CASNDRSSGNTIYF.

The CDR3 spells CASRRRSQETQYF. The CDR3 DNA is TGTGCCAGCAGACGGAGGTCCCAAGAGACCCAGTACTTC. The rearrangement uses TRBV6-6 and TRBJ2-5; TRBD2 might be the D (5 bases). CDR3 length: 13 residues. V was shortened by 6 bases and J by 1 base, with 9 bases between the two germline ends. Germline V gene sequence: CDR1 MNHNY, CDR2 SVGAGI (reference sequence).

The chain couples TRBV6-5 to TRBJ2-5; the D gene is possibly TRBD1 (5 bases). CDR1 is MNHEY, CDR2 SVGAGI, per germline. The ends were cut back, 5 bases at V and 2 bases at J, with 15 bases in the middle. CDR3 length: 15 amino acids. The CDR3 DNA follows: TGTGCCAGCAGTCGGTATCAGGGTACTCAAGAGACCCAGTACTTC. The encoded protein is CASSRYQGTQETQYF.

The rearrangement joins TRBV5-1 to TRBJ2-3; TRBD2 matches 13 bases. Trimming took 4 bases from V and 0 from J; bases not matched to a gene: 5. CDR1 SGHRS and CDR2 YFSETQ come from the germline V gene. The CDR3 is made up of 17 amino acids. CDR3 protein: CASSPGLAGVSTDTQYF. CDR3 DNA sequence: TGCGCCAGCAGCCCCGGACTAGCGGGGGTTAGCACAGATACGCAGTATTTT.

This chain connects TRBV13 to TRBJ2-3; no firm D call. The CDR3 is 11 amino acids. Germline V gene lookup returns CDR1 PRHDT and CDR2 FYEKMQ (reference sequence). V gave up 3 bases and J gave up 5 bases, with 3 bases separating them. CDR3 DNA: TGTGCCAGCAGCTTTAGAGATACGCAGTATTTT. Its translation is CASSFRDTQYF.

The J gene is TRBJ2-1, the V gene TRBV5-8; D is unclear. The CDR3 spans 11 residues. Germline assignment: CDR1 SGHTS and CDR2 YDEGEE. V was cut by 4 bases and J by 6 bases, with 5 bases left in between. CDR3 sequence: CASSQRNEQFF. CDR3 nucleotide sequence: TGTGCCAGCAGCCAGCGCAATGAGCAGTTCTTC.

This sequence joins TRBV28 and TRBJ2-6; D is unresolved. Germline lookup yields CDR1 MDHEN and CDR2 SYDVKM. Trimming removed 8 bases at V and 3 bases at J, with 8 bases between. The length of the CDR3 is 13 residues. DNA for the CDR3: TGTGCCAGCCGCCCAGATGGGGCCAACGTCCTGACTTTC. It codes for CASRPDGANVLTF.

The chain links TRBV15 to TRBJ2-7; 8 nucleotides line up with TRBD1. Germline lookup yields CDR1 LNHNV and CDR2 YYDKDF (reference sequence). The V segment lost 3 bases and the J segment 2 bases; nucleotides outside the gene matches: 9. The CDR3 consists of 16 residues. This chain's CDR3 is CATSRAKATGAYEQYF. The CDR3 DNA follows: TGTGCCACCAGCAGGGCCAAGGCGACAGGGGCCTACGAGCAGTACTTC.

This rearrangement joins TRBV28 to TRBJ2-7; 8 bases fit TRBD2. CDR3 length equals 13 residues. V gave up 7 bases and J gave up 7 bases; unmatched junction bases: 9. Germline loops: CDR1 MDHEN, CDR2 SYDVKM. The CDR3 DNA reads as TGTGCCAGCATCCTCGGGGGGGCTGATGAGCAGTACTTC. Encoded protein: CASILGGADEQYF.

The chain is built from TRBV4-2 and TRBJ2-5; D possibly corresponds to TRBD1 (6 bases). Germline assignment: CDR1 LGHNA and CDR2 YNFKEQ. This CDR3 contains 16 residues. Trimming cost V 4 bases and J 0 bases, with 15 bases left between them. The chain's CDR3 is CASSPRGIIDQETQYF. The CDR3 nucleotides read TGTGCCAGCAGCCCAAGGGGGATAATAGACCAAGAGACCCAGTACTTC.